The rows below give T cell receptor beta chains drawn from one sample of a study of identical twins. TCRdb fed the 5' RACE reads into MiXCR, producing one record per CDR3 protein. The sample includes about 890,000 distinct CDR3 sequences, about 12% seen only once; the top ten take around 1.5%. These records were also assigned to another study, of yellow fever vaccine responses in identical twins.

Sequencing was carried out using PBMCs. These receptors were taken from a woman between 18 and 30 years old in good health. Both conserved end residues are part of each CDR3. The D gene is left open where the match is weak. The listing skips clone size in some rows; elsewhere it reads once, few, many or a size class.

D gene: -; CDR3 length: 14; V gene: TRBV20-1; J gene: TRBJ2-3; clone size: once; CDR3 DNA: TGCAGTGCTAGAGAGGCGGCCTCCTCGAATACGCAGTATTTT; CDR3 protein: CSAREAASSNTQYF
D gene: TRBD1; CDR3 length: 14; V gene: TRBV20-1; J gene: TRBJ2-1; clone size: -; CDR3 DNA: TGCAGTACCGAGGACAGGGGTTGGGATAATGAGCAGTTCTTC; CDR3 protein: CSTEDRGWDNEQFF
D gene: TRBD2; CDR3 length: 17; V gene: TRBV20-1; J gene: TRBJ2-2; clone size: -; CDR3 DNA: TGCAGTGCTACCACAAATAGCGGGGCCGCGGGCACCGGGGAGCTGTTTTTT; CDR3 protein: CSATTNSGAAGTGELFF
D gene: TRBD1; CDR3 length: 16; V gene: TRBV7-9; J gene: TRBJ1-2; clone size: few; CDR3 DNA: TGTGCCAGCAGCTTAGGGCGACAGGGGAGAAGCTATGGCTACACCTTC; CDR3 protein: CASSLGRQGRSYGYTF
D gene: -; CDR3 length: 13; V gene: TRBV12-3/TRBV12-4; J gene: TRBJ1-6; clone size: -; CDR3 DNA: TGTGCCAGCACCGACCGGCGGGGCTCACCCCTCCACTTT; CDR3 protein: CASTDRRGSPLHF
D gene: TRBD1; CDR3 length: 17; V gene: TRBV20-1; J gene: TRBJ1-1; clone size: -; CDR3 DNA: TGCAGTGCCAGGGGACAGACGAAGTTCTACATGAACACTGAAGCTTTCTTT; CDR3 protein: CSARGQTKFYMNTEAFF
D gene: -; CDR3 length: 14; V gene: TRBV28; J gene: TRBJ2-2; clone size: few; CDR3 DNA: TGTGCCAGCAAGTGGGGACCCAACACCGGGGAGCTGTTTTTT; CDR3 protein: CASKWGPNTGELFF
D gene: TRBD1; CDR3 length: 15; V gene: TRBV2; J gene: TRBJ1-1; clone size: -; CDR3 DNA: TGTGCCAGCAGTGAAGCGCGGCAGGGGGGCCCTGAAGCTTTCTTT; CDR3 protein: CASSEARQGGPEAFF
D gene: -; CDR3 length: 15; V gene: TRBV6-5; J gene: TRBJ2-5; clone size: few; CDR3 DNA: TGTGCCAGCAGTTACGGTTCCGGCCCACAACAGACCCAGTACTTC; CDR3 protein: CASSYGSGPQQTQYF
D gene: TRBD2; CDR3 length: 17; V gene: TRBV11-2; J gene: TRBJ2-1; clone size: few; CDR3 DNA: TGTGCCAGCAGCCCGGGTGCGGGACTAGCGGTTGGCGATGAGCAGTTCTTC; CDR3 protein: CASSPGAGLAVGDEQFF
D gene: -; CDR3 length: 15; V gene: TRBV24-1; J gene: TRBJ2-1; clone size: many; CDR3 DNA: TGTGCCACCAGTGATCCCGCGGGCGGAAACAATGAGCAGTTCTTC; CDR3 protein: CATSDPAGGNNEQFF
D gene: TRBD2; CDR3 length: 16; V gene: TRBV10-1; J gene: TRBJ2-1; clone size: few; CDR3 DNA: TGCGCCAGCAGTGAGTGGATGGCTAGCGGGGACAATGAGCAGTTCTTC; CDR3 protein: CASSEWMASGDNEQFF
D gene: TRBD1; CDR3 length: 15; V gene: TRBV7-8; J gene: TRBJ2-1; clone size: -; CDR3 DNA: TGTGCCAGCAGCTTGGCGGCGGACAGGGCTAACTTTGACTTCTTC; CDR3 protein: CASSLAADRANFDFF
D gene: TRBD1; CDR3 length: 17; V gene: TRBV7-3; J gene: TRBJ2-2; clone size: -; CDR3 DNA: TGTGCCAGCAGCTTAACGGGGACAGGGGGCGCTACCGGGGAGCTGTTTTTT; CDR3 protein: CASSLTGTGGATGELFF
D gene: TRBD1; CDR3 length: 18; V gene: TRBV4-2; J gene: TRBJ2-1; clone size: few; CDR3 DNA: TGTGCCAGCAGCCAGGAGACAGGGCTAATAAGCTCCTACAATGAGCAGTTCTTC; CDR3 protein: CASSQETGLISSYNEQFF
D gene: TRBD2; CDR3 length: 13; V gene: TRBV24-1; J gene: TRBJ2-3; clone size: -; CDR3 DNA: TGTGCCACGACTAGCGGGTACACAGATACGCAGTATTTT; CDR3 protein: CATTSGYTDTQYF